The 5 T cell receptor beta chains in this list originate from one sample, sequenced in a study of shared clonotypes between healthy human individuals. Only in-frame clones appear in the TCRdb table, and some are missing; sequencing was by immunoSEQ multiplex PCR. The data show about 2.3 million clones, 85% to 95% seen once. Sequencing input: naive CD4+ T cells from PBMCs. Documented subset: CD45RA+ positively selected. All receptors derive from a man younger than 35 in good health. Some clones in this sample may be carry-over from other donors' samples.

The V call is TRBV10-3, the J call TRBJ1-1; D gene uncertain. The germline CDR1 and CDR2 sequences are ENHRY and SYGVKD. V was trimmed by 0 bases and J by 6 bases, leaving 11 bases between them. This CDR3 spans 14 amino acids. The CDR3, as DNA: TGTGCCATCAGTGAGTCTGTGGGGAGAGCTGAAGCTTTCTTT. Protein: CAISESVGRAEAFF.

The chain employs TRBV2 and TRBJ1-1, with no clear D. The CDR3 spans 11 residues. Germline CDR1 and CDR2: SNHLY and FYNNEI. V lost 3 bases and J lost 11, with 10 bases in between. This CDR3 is CASSDARRAFF. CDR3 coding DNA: TGTGCCAGCAGTGACGCCCGGAGGGCTTTCTTT.

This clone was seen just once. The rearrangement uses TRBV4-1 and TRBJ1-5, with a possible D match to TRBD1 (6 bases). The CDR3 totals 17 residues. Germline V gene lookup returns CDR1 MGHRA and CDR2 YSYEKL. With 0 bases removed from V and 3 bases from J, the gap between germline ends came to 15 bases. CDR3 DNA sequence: TGCGCCAGCAGCCAAGATGGGCACAGGGTAACCAATCAGCCCCAGCATTTT. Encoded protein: CASSQDGHRVTNQPQHF.

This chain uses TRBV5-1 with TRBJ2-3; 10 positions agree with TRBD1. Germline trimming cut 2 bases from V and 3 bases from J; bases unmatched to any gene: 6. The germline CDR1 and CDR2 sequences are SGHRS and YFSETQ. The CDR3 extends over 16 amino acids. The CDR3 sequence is CASSFGDRGFTDTQYF. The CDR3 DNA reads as TGCGCCAGCAGCTTCGGGGACAGGGGATTTACAGATACGCAGTATTTT.

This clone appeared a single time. CDR3 coding DNA: TGTGCCAGCAGCCCAACGGGGGGGGCTCGAGAGACCCAGTACTTC. It specifies CASSPTGGARETQYF. This rearrangement joins TRBV5-4 to TRBJ2-5, with 8 bases aligning to TRBD2. V lost 4 bases, J lost 4 bases, and 9 bases stayed unmatched. CDR1 and CDR2 (germline): SGHNT, YYREEE (reference sequence). The length of the CDR3 is 15 residues.